This T cell receptor beta chain stems from a study of shared clonotypes between healthy human individuals. This clone was detected a few times. This CDR3 has 16 amino acids. Germline V gives CDR1 MNHEY, CDR2 SMNVEV (reference sequence). The V and J ends lost 5 bases and 6 bases, in that order; junction bases with no gene match: 10. Only in-frame clones appear in the TCRdb table, and some are missing; sequencing was by immunoSEQ multiplex PCR. The sample yields over a million clones, 75% seen once. This chain connects TRBV27 to TRBJ2-5, with 12 bases fitting TRBD2. Sequenced material: memory CD4+ T cells sorted from blood. Subset described: CD45RA-negative fraction. The sequence was collected from a man between 18 and 29 years old in good health. CDR3 residues: CASSPRGGLAGQTQYF. In DNA, the CDR3 is TGTGCCAGCAGTCCCAGGGGGGGACTAGCGGGCCAGACCCAGTACTTC.